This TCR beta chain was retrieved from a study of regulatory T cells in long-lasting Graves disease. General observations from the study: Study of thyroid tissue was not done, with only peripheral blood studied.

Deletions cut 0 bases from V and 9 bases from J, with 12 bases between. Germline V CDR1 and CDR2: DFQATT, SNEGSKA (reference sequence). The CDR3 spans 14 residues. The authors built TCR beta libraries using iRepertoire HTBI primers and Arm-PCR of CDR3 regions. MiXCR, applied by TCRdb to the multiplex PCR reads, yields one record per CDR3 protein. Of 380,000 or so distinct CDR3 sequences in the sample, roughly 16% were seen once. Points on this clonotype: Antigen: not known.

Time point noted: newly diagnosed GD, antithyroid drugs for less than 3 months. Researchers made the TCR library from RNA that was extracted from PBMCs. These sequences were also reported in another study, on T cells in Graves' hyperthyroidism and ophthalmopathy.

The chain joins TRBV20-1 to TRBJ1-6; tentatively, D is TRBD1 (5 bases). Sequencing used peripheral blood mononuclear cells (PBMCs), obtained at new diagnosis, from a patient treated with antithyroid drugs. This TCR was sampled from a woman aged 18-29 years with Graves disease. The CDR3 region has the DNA TGCAGTGCTAGAGAAAACCTTGGGGCTTCACCCCTCCACTTT. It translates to CSARENLGASPLHF.